This T cell receptor (beta chain) originates from a study of T cells in localized non-small cell lung cancer. This CDR3 region has 14 residues. The germline V gene has CDR1 SGHNT and CDR2 YYREEE (reference sequence). The V and J ends lost 9 bases and 1 base, in that order; junction bases with no gene match: 9. Generated by immunoSEQ multiplex PCR, the TCRdb table keeps only in-frame clones and is missing some. The sample lists 70,000 to 90,000 clones; 80% were seen once. The clonotype was recovered from a female donor at least 60 years old with stage I lung adenocarcinoma. The sequenced sample was peripheral blood, obtained before any cancer treatment. The chain joins TRBV5-4 to TRBJ2-7; 8 bases align to TRBD1. The CDR3 sequence: CATRTGGPSYEQYF. The CDR3, as DNA: TGTGCCACCCGAACAGGGGGACCATCCTACGAGCAGTACTTC. The full variable domain, its missing parts supplied by reference TRBV5-4 and TRBJ2-7, is ETGVTQSPTHLIKTRGQQVTLRCSSQSGHNTVSWYQQALGQGPQFIFQYYREEENGRGNFPPRFSGLQFPNYSSELNVNALELDDSALYLCATRTGGPSYEQYFGPGTRLTVT.